This T cell receptor (beta chain) appears in the sequencing data of a study of blood T cells in healthy people across ages. A second about 6 to 12 cycle PCR used barcoded and J-beta primers. The template-switch adaptor was a 5' adaptor with 12 random nucleotides. It tagged each cDNA molecule. TCRdb used MiXCR to reprocess the 5' RACE reads, holding one entry per CDR3 protein. In the table there are around 1.7 million distinct CDR3 sequences, roughly 30% of which are singletons. The sample was blood. The sequence derives from a woman aged 25 to 39 in good health.

CDR3 residues: CAISGGLGLQETQYF. DNA for the CDR3: TGTGCCATCAGTGGTGGGTTAGGCTTGCAAGAGACCCAGTACTTC. The rearrangement links TRBV10-3 to TRBJ2-5; D is unresolved. Germline-derived CDR1 and CDR2 are ENHRY and SYGVKD. The CDR3 is 15 residues long. The V end was cut by 4 bases, the J end by 2 bases, with 14 bases between.